The sequence of this T cell receptor gamma chain was determined in a study of gamma delta lymphoproliferative disorders and STAT genes. TCRdb applied CATT to the multiplex PCR reads for clone calling. The table lists approximately 650 gamma-chain clones, approximately 27% of them singletons. As to this clone: It is unclear where the CDR3 begins or ends on the DNA, so no DNA is shown, and the CDR3 is as TCRdb lists it.

The receptor sequences were amplified from genomic DNA of peripheral blood mononuclear cells. What was sequenced was blood. This sequence originates from a human donor in good health.

This chain's CDR3 is CTTVPAGLGTGSDWIKTF. The V segment is TRGV11, and no J call was made. TRGV11 has ORF status, its function being uncertain. The CDR3 region is 18 residues in length, termini included.